Given below is one T cell receptor (beta chain) in context. Its antigen is currently unknown. Each CDR3 protein gets one entry after TCRdb re-called the 5' RACE reads with MiXCR. The sample lists under 250,000 distinct CDR3 sequences, 8% to 10% occurring once. The data derive from a study of T-cell memory formation after mild COVID-19. Study-level background: TCR clusters were largely donor specific.

The J segment lost 3 bases and the V segment lost 6 bases, leaving 4 bases of the junction unmatched. This CDR3 is 14 amino acids long. Germline loops: CDR1 SGHVS, CDR2 FQNEAQ. Study observations and caveats: Contracting clones localized mainly to CM and EM when CD4+ and mainly to EMRA when CD8+.

The specimen sequenced was PBMCs or a T cell subset sorted from them (not recorded which). The source of this sequence is a man aged 18 to 29 who had mild COVID-19 (a few samples of this study predate the infection). Cell type and time point are not known. The chain is built from TRBV7-8 and TRBJ2-3; 9 positions agree with TRBD1. The CDR3 coding sequence is TGTGCCAGCAGACAAGGGACAGGGACAGATACGCAGTATTTT. Its translation is CASRQGTGTDTQYF.